This T cell receptor beta chain comes out of a study of identical twins. TCRdb passed the 5' RACE reads through MiXCR, listing each CDR3 protein once. Of roughly 1,500,000 distinct CDR3 sequences in the sample, around 33% were seen once. Germline V gives CDR1 SGHRS, CDR2 YFSETQ. Trimming took 0 bases from V and 4 from J, leaving 10 bases between them. The CDR3 has 14 amino acids. This chain joins TRBV5-1 and TRBJ1-2, with a weak D call TRBD1 (5 bases). This receptor was identified in a newborn girl in good health. The sample consisted of cord blood. The CDR3 nucleotides read TGCGCCAGCAGCTTGGGGGACCCCCTCTATGGCTACACCTTC. Its protein is CASSLGDPLYGYTF.